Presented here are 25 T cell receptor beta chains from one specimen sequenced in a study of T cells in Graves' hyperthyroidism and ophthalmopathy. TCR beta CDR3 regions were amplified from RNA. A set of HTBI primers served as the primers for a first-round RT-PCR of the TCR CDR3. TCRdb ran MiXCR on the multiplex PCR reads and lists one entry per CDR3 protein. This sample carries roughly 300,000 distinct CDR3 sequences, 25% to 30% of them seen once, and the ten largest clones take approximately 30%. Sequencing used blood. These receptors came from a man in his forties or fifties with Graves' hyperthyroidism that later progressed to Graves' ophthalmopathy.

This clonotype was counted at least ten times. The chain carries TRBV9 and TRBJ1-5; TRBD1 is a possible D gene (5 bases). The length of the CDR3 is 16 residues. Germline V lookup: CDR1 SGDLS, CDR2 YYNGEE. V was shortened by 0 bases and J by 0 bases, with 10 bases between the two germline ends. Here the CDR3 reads CASSVGRGDSNQPQHF. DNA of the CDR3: TGTGCCAGCAGCGTAGGTAGGGGAGATAGCAATCAGCCCCAGCATTTT. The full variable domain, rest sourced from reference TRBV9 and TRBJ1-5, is DSGVTQTPKHLITATGQRVTLRCSPRSGDLSVYWYQQSLDQGLQFLIQYYNGEERAKGNILERFSAQQFPDLHSELNLSSLELGDSALYFCASSVGRGDSNQPQHFGDGTRLSIL.

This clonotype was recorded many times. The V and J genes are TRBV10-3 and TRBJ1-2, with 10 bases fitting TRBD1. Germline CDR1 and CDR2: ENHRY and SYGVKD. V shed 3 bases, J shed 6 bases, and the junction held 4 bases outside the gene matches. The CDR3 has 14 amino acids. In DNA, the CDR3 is TGTGCCATCAGTGAAAAGACAGGGGGCGATGGCTACACCTTC. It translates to CAISEKTGGDGYTF.

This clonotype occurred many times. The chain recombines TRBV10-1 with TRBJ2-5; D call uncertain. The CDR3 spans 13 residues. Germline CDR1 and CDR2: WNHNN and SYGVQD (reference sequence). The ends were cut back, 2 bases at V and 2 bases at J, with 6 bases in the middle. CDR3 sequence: CASSERKQETQYF. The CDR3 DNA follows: TGCGCCAGCAGTGAGAGGAAACAAGAGACCCAGTACTTC.

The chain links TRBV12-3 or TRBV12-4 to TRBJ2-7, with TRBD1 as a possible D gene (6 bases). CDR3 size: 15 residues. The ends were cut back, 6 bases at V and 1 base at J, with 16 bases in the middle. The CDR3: CASRSQGVFSYEQYF. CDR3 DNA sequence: TGTGCCAGCAGGTCACAGGGTGTTTTTTCCTACGAGCAGTACTTC.

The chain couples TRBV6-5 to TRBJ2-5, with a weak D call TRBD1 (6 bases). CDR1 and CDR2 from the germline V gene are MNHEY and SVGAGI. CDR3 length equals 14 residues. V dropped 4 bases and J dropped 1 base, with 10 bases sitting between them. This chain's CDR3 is CASSSAQGQETQYF. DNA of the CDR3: TGTGCCAGCAGTTCCGCACAGGGCCAAGAGACCCAGTACTTC.

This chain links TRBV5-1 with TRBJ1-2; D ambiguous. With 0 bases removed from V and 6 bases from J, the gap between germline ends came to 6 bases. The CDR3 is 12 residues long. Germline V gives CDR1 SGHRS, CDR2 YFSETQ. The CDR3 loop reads CASSLGEDGYTF. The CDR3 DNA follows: TGCGCCAGCAGCTTGGGGGAGGATGGCTACACCTTC.

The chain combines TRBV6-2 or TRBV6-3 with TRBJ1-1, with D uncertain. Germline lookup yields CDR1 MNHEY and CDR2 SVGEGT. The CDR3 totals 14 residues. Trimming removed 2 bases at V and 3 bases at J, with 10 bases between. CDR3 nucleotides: TGTGCCAGCAGTTACCCGACCTTGGACACTGAAGCTTTCTTT. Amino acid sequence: CASSYPTLDTEAFF.

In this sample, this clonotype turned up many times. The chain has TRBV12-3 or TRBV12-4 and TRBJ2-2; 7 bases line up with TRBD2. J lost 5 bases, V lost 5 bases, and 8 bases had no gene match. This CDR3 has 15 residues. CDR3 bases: TGTGCCAGCAGTCCATCAGCGGGACGGACCGGGGAGCTGTTTTTT. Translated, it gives CASSPSAGRTGELFF.

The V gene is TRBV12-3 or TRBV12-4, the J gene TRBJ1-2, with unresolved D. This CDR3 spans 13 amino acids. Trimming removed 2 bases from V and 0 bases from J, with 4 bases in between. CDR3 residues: CASSLSPNYGYTF. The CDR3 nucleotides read TGTGCCAGCAGTTTATCGCCTAACTATGGCTACACCTTC.

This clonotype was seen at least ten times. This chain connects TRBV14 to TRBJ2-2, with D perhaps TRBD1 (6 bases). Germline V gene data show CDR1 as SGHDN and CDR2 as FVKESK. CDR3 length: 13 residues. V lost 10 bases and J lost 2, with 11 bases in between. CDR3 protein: CAISGHNTGELFF. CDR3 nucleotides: TGTGCCATCTCGGGACATAACACCGGGGAGCTGTTTTTT. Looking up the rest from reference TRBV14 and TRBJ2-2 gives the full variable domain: EAGVTQFPSHSVIEKGQTVTLRCDPISGHDNLYWYRRVMGKEIKFLLHFVKESKQDESGMPNNRFLAERTGGTYSTLKVQPAELEDSGVYFCAISGHNTGELFFGEGSRLTVL.

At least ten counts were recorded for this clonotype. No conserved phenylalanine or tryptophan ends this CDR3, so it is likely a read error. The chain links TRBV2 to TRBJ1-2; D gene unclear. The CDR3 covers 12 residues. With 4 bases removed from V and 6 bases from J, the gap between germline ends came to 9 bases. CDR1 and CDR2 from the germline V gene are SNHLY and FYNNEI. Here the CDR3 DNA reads TGTGCCAGCAGTGTTAACACGGATGGCTACACCTTG. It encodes CASSVNTDGYTL.

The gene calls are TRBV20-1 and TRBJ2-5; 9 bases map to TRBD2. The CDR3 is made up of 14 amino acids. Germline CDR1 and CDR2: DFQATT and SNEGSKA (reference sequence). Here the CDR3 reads CSQTLAGHQETQYF. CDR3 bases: TGCAGCCAGACACTAGCGGGCCACCAAGAGACCCAGTACTTC.

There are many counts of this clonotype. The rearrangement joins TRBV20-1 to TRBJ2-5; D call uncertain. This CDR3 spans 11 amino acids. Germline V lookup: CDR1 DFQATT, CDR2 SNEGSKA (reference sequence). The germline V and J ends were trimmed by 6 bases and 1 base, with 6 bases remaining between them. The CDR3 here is CSASAQETQYF. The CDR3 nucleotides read TGCAGTGCATCCGCCCAAGAGACCCAGTACTTC.

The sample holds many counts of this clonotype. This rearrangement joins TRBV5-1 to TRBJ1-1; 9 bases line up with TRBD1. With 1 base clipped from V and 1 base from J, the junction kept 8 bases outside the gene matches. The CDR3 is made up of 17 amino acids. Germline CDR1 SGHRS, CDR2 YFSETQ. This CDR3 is CASSLFSDRGGNTEAFF. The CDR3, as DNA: TGCGCCAGCAGCTTGTTTTCGGACAGGGGTGGGAACACTGAAGCTTTCTTT. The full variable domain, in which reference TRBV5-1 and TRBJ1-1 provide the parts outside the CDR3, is KAGVTQTPRYLIKTRGQQVTLSCSPISGHRSVSWYQQTPGQGLQFLFEYFSETQRNKGNFPGRFSGRQFSNSRSEMNVSTLELGDSALYLCASSLFSDRGGNTEAFFGQGTRLTVV.

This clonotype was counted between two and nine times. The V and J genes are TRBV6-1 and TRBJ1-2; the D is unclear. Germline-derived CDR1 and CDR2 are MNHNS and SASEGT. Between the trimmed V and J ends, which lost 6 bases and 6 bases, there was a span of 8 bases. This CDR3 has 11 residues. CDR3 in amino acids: CASSASHGYTF. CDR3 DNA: TGTGCCAGCAGCGCATCCCATGGCTACACCTTC.

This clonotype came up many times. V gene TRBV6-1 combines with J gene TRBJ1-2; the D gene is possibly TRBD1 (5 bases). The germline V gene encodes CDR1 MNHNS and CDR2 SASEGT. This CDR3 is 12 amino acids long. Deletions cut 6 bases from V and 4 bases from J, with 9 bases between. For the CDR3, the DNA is TGTGCCAGCAGGGACACTACCTATGGCTACACCTTC. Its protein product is CASRDTTYGYTF.

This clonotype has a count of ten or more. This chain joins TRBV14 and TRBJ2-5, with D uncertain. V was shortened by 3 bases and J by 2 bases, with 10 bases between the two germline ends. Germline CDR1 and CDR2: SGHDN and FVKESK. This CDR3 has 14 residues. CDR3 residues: CASSQWTYQETQYF. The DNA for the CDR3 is TGTGCCAGCAGCCAGTGGACGTATCAAGAGACCCAGTACTTC.

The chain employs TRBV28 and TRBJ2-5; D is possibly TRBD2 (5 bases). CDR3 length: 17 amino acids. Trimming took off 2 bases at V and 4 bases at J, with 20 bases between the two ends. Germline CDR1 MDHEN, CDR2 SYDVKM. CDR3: CASSLGEGVTRGETQYF. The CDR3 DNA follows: TGTGCCAGCAGTTTAGGCGAAGGCGTCACTCGGGGAGAGACCCAGTACTTC.

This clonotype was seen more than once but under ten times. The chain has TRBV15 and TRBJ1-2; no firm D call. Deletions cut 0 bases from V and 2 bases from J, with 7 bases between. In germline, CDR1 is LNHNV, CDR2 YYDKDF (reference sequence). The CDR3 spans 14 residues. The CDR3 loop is CATSRDRGNYGYTF. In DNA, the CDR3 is TGTGCCACCAGCAGAGATAGAGGGAACTATGGCTACACCTTC.

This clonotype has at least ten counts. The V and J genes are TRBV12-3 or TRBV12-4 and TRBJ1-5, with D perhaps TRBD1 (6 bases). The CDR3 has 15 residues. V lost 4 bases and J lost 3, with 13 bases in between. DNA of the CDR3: TGTGCCAGCAGTTCTGGGCAGGGGAACAATCAGCCCCAGCATTTT. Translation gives CASSSGQGNNQPQHF.

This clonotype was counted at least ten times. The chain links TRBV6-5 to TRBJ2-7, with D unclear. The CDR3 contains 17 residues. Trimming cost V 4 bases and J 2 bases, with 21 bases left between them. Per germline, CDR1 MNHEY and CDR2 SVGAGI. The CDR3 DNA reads TGTGCCAGCAGTTCTCATTTTGTGGCTTCAAGTACCTACGAGCAGTACTTC. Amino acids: CASSSHFVASSTYEQYF.

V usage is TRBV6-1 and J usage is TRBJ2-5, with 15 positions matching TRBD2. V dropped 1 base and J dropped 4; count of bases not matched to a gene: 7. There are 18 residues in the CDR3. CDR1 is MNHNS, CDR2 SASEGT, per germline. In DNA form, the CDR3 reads TGTGCCAGCAGTGAAGGGACTAGCGGGAGGGCCTGGGGAGAGACCCAGTACTTC. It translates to CASSEGTSGRAWGETQYF.

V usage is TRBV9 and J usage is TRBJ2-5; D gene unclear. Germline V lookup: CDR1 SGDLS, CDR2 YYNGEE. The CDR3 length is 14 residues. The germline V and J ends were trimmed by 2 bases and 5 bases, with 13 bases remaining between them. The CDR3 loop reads CASSVLGRFETQYF. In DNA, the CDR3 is TGTGCCAGCAGCGTGCTAGGAAGGTTCGAGACCCAGTACTTC.

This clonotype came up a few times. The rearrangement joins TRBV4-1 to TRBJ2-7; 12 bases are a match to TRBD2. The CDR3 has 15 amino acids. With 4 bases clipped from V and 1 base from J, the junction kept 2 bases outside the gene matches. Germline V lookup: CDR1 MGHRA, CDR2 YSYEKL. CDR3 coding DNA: TGCGCCAGCAGCCTGACTAGCGGGGGTTCCTACGAGCAGTACTTC. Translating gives CASSLTSGGSYEQYF.

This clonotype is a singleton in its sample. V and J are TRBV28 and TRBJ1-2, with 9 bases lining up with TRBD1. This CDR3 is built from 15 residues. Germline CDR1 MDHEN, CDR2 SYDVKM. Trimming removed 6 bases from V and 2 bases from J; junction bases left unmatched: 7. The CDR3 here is CASRPGTGKNYGYTF. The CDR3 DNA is TGTGCCAGCAGACCGGGGACAGGGAAGAACTATGGCTACACCTTC.